One sample yielded the 26 T cell receptor beta chains listed below, sequenced in a study of blood T cell repertoires in COVID-19 (dated by TCRdb to about 2020). The library relied on the immunoSEQ multiplex PCR assay. TCRdb carries this immuneACCESS record with in-frame sequences only. Its versions omit some clonotypes, under half of them owing to an unresolved V gene in the studies checked, with the rest unexplained. The sample table lists some 130,000 clones, roughly 90% of them with a count of one. Less than 5% of the sample is in the top ten clones. Sequences were obtained from peripheral blood. All receptors come from a man in his fifties or sixties with COVID-19, enrolled during active disease.

This rearrangement joins TRBV5-8 to TRBJ1-2, with a tentative D call TRBD1 (5 bases). Germline V gene data show CDR1 as SGHTS and CDR2 as YDEGEE. The CDR3 has 15 amino acids. The V end was cut by 0 bases, the J end by 3 bases, with 12 bases between. In DNA, the CDR3 is TGTGCCAGCAGCTTGGACCGGGGGTTTCACTATGGCTACACCTTC. This sequence encodes CASSLDRGFHYGYTF.

V is TRBV27 and J is TRBJ1-5; D might be TRBD1 (6 bases). The germline V and J ends were trimmed by 6 bases and 7 bases, with 13 bases remaining between them. Germline CDR1 and CDR2: MNHEY and SMNVEV (reference sequence). The CDR3 length is 13 residues. CDR3 nucleotide sequence: TGTGCCAGCAGCTTCAGGGGAAAACAGCCCCAGCATTTT. As protein: CASSFRGKQPQHF.

The rearrangement links TRBV10-1 to TRBJ2-5, with D maybe TRBD2 (5 bases). The CDR3 consists of 15 residues. With 5 bases removed from V and 4 bases from J, the gap between germline ends came to 17 bases. Germline V lookup: CDR1 WNHNN, CDR2 SYGVQD (reference sequence). The DNA for the CDR3 is TGCGCCAGCAGTTCTGTCGGAGGAAACCGAGAGACCCAGTACTTC. It yields the protein CASSSVGGNRETQYF.

This clone has only one observation. Other nucleotide sequences from this sample produce the same CDR3. The chain uses TRBV19 and TRBJ2-1, with D possibly being TRBD2 (5 bases). Trimming cost V 3 bases and J 7 bases, with 13 bases left between them. The CDR3 runs to 14 residues. The V gene's germline CDR1 is LNHDA and CDR2 SQIVND (reference sequence). The CDR3 DNA is TGTGCCAGTAGTATTGCGCGGGTGGGGAATGAGCAGTTCTTC. This gives the protein CASSIARVGNEQFF. The entire variable domain, with the rest obtained from reference TRBV19 and TRBJ2-1, is as follows: DGGITQSPKYLFRKEGQNVTLSCEQNLNHDAMYWYRQDPGQGLRLIYYSQIVNDFQKGDIAEGYSVSREKKESFPLTVTSAQKNPTAFYLCASSIARVGNEQFFGPGTRLTVL.

This sequence joins TRBV6-4 and TRBJ1-1; D gene uncertain. Germline CDR1 reads MRHNA; CDR2 reads SNTAGT. The CDR3 consists of 15 residues. With 3 bases removed from V and 0 bases from J, the gap between germline ends came to 11 bases. Written as DNA, the CDR3 is TGTGCCAGCAGTGAATCGGCAGGATTGAACACTGAAGCTTTCTTT. Protein sequence: CASSESAGLNTEAFF.

V usage is TRBV7-2 and J usage is TRBJ2-1; a possible D gene is TRBD2 (6 bases). V lost 8 bases to trimming and J lost 6 bases, with 17 bases between them. The CDR3 length is 14 residues. Germline V gives CDR1 SGHTA, CDR2 FQGNSA. The CDR3 region is CASDVRERGNEQFF. CDR3 coding DNA: TGTGCCAGCGACGTGCGGGAACGGGGCAATGAGCAGTTCTTC.

The J gene is TRBJ2-1, the V gene TRBV29-1, with a weak D call TRBD1 (6 bases). Germline CDR1 is SQVTM and CDR2 is ANQGSEA. Trimming left V 3 bases short and J 6 bases short, with 9 bases between. CDR3 size: 12 residues. In DNA, the CDR3 is TGCAGCGTTGAGACAGGTGTCAATGAGCAGTTCTTC. It encodes CSVETGVNEQFF.

J is TRBJ2-5 and V is TRBV4-1; unclear D gene. The V gene lost 4 bases and the J gene lost 5 bases, with 14 bases spanning the gap. The germline V gene has CDR1 MGHRA and CDR2 YSYEKL. The CDR3 is 14 amino acids. DNA for the CDR3: TGCGCCAGCAGCCTAGATTCCTACGAGGAGACCCAGTACTTC. Amino acid sequence: CASSLDSYEETQYF.

The CDR3 sequence: CASSSGALNTGELFF. The CDR3 coding sequence is TGTGCCAGTAGTAGCGGGGCTCTGAACACCGGGGAGCTGTTTTTT. The chain couples TRBV19 to TRBJ2-2; maybe TRBD2 (6 bases). The CDR3 spans 15 residues. Germline V CDR1 and CDR2: LNHDA, SQIVND (reference sequence). Trimming left V 4 bases short and J 1 base short, with 10 bases between.

This clone was found once. CDR3 protein: CASSLDLNTGELFF. CDR3 nucleotide sequence: TGTGCCAGCAGCTTAGACCTGAACACCGGGGAGCTGTTTTTT. The J gene is TRBJ2-2, the V gene TRBV11-2; no clear D gene. CDR3 size: 14 residues. The V and J ends lost 0 bases and 1 base respectively, with 3 bases between them. Germline CDR1 and CDR2: SGHAT and FQNNGV.

The chain recombines TRBV5-5 with TRBJ1-5, with D possibly TRBD1 on 5 matching bases. V was clipped by 4 bases and J by 0 bases, with 14 bases between them. The germline gives CDR1 SGHKS, CDR2 YYEKEE (reference sequence). The CDR3 contains 16 residues. The CDR3 DNA reads TGTGCCAGCAGCCGCGACAGTATATTTAGCAATCAGCCCCAGCATTTT. Translating gives CASSRDSIFSNQPQHF.

This sequence joins TRBV5-1 and TRBJ1-6; 8 bases align to TRBD1. Germline V gives CDR1 SGHRS, CDR2 YFSETQ. The CDR3 has 14 residues. Trimming cost V 4 bases and J 7 bases; bases outside gene matches: 4. Written as DNA, the CDR3 is TGCGCCAGCAGCGTGACAGGGGAGAATTCACCCCTCCACTTT. It is translated as CASSVTGENSPLHF.

The chain's CDR3 is CASSPIGGGTDTQYF. CDR3 bases: TGCGCCAGCAGCCCTATCGGGGGAGGGACAGATACGCAGTATTTT. The gene calls are TRBV5-1 and TRBJ2-3; 7 bases align to TRBD2. The trim removed 4 bases at V and 3 bases at J, leaving 8 bases unmatched. The CDR3 contains 15 residues. Germline lookup yields CDR1 SGHRS and CDR2 YFSETQ.

V and J are TRBV19 and TRBJ1-2; D is perhaps TRBD1 (5 bases). V was clipped by 4 bases and J by 2 bases, with 8 bases between them. Germline V gene lookup returns CDR1 LNHDA and CDR2 SQIVND (reference sequence). The CDR3 runs to 13 residues. CDR3 coding DNA: TGTGCCAGTAGTAACCGACAGAACTATGGCTACACCTTC. This translates into CASSNRQNYGYTF.

This rearrangement joins TRBV7-9 to TRBJ2-2; TRBD2 aligns across 15 bases. The J segment lost 4 bases and the V segment lost 5 bases, leaving 2 bases of the junction unmatched. CDR1 and CDR2 (germline): SEHNR, FQNEAQ (reference sequence). The CDR3 loop spans 16 amino acids. The chain's CDR3 is CASSGTSGRTTGELFF. CDR3 bases: TGTGCCAGCAGCGGGACTAGCGGGAGGACCACCGGGGAGCTGTTTTTT.

V and J are TRBV7-4 and TRBJ1-4, with TRBD1 matching 7 bases. CDR3 length: 14 amino acids. CDR1 and CDR2 (germline): SGHVT, SQSDAQ. Unmatched junction bases numbered 16, after V lost 4 bases and J lost 17 bases. The CDR3: CASSSETGRFGGFF. The CDR3 DNA reads as TGTGCCAGCAGCTCGGAGACAGGGAGATTTGGAGGTTTTTTT.

In its sample, this clone was seen once. This chain joins TRBV5-8 and TRBJ2-3, with D perhaps matching TRBD1 (6 bases). Germline values: CDR1 SGHTS, CDR2 YDEGEE. This CDR3 is 14 amino acids long. V gave up 4 bases and J gave up 6 bases, with 15 bases separating them. As DNA, the CDR3 is TGTGCCAGCAGCGCGCGCCGGACAGCCGATACGCAGTATTTT. Protein sequence: CASSARRTADTQYF.

The V gene is TRBV9, the J gene TRBJ1-1; TRBD1 might be the D (5 bases). The CDR3 runs to 13 residues. V lost 4 bases and J lost 2, with 9 bases in between. Germline lookup yields CDR1 SGDLS and CDR2 YYNGEE. CDR3 bases: TGTGCCAGCAGCTGGGGGGGTAACACTGAAGCTTTCTTT. Translating it yields CASSWGGNTEAFF.

The chain employs TRBV9 and TRBJ2-7; D possibly corresponds to TRBD2 (6 bases). CDR3 size: 16 residues. Germline V gene data show CDR1 as SGDLS and CDR2 as YYNGEE. V was shortened by 0 bases and J by 0 bases, with 13 bases between the two germline ends. In nucleotides, the CDR3 is TGTGCCAGCAGCGTAGGGGGACTCTCCCCCTCCTACGAGCAGTACTTC. Its translation: CASSVGGLSPSYEQYF.

The chain combines TRBV6-5 with TRBJ2-5, with 13 bases that match TRBD2. Germline CDR1 is MNHEY and CDR2 is SVGAGI. Trimming took 5 bases from V and 2 from J; bases not matched to a gene: 2. This CDR3 is built from 15 residues. CDR3 protein: CASSPGLAGQETQYF. The CDR3 region has the DNA TGTGCCAGCAGTCCGGGACTAGCGGGACAAGAGACCCAGTACTTC.

The chain uses TRBV6-5 and TRBJ2-2; D remains unclear. The V end lost 2 bases, the J end lost 4 bases, and 5 bases lay between the germline ends. The length of the CDR3 is 13 residues. CDR1 MNHEY and CDR2 SVGAGI come from the germline V gene. The DNA for the CDR3 is TGTGCCAGCAGTTACAGCCTCACCGGGGAGCTGTTTTTT. It yields the protein CASSYSLTGELFF.

The chain uses TRBV6-1 and TRBJ2-7; 8 bases map to TRBD2. Unmatched junction bases numbered 17, after V lost 1 base and J lost 3 bases. Germline V lookup: CDR1 MNHNS, CDR2 SASEGT. The CDR3 totals 19 residues. CDR3 DNA: TGTGCCAGCAGTGAAGAAGTGGGAAGCGGGAGTCCCCCCAGCTACGAGCAGTACTTC. Encoded protein: CASSEEVGSGSPPSYEQYF.

The rearrangement links TRBV11-3 to TRBJ1-6, with D possibly TRBD1 on 6 matching bases. This CDR3 spans 12 amino acids. The germline V gene has CDR1 SGHNT and CDR2 YENEEA. V was trimmed by 5 bases and J by 7 bases, leaving 6 bases between them. CDR3 sequence (DNA): TGTGCCAGCAGCACAGGGAATTCACCCCTCCACTTT. It encodes CASSTGNSPLHF.

In its sample, this clone was seen once. The chain couples TRBV14 to TRBJ1-1; D is possibly TRBD1 (5 bases). Trimming shortened V by 4 bases and J by 6 bases, and 12 bases separated the two germline ends. The CDR3 runs to 13 residues. The germline CDR1 and CDR2 sequences are SGHDN and FVKESK. CDR3 in amino acids: CASSPSRVSEAFF. The CDR3 DNA sequence: TGTGCCAGCAGCCCAAGCAGGGTTTCTGAAGCTTTCTTT.

A single count supports this clone. The J gene is TRBJ2-5, the V gene TRBV2; TRBD2 agrees at 7 bases. J lost 5 bases, V lost 8 bases, and 2 bases had no gene match. The CDR3 loop spans 11 amino acids. The V gene's germline CDR1 is SNHLY and CDR2 FYNNEI. The CDR3 DNA follows: TGTGCCAGCGGGACTACTGAGACCCAGTACTTC. Protein: CASGTTETQYF. Together with reference TRBV2 and TRBJ2-5, the CDR3 gives the full variable domain: EPEVTQTPSHQVTQMGQEVILRCVPISNHLYFYWYRQILGQKVEFLVSFYNNEISEKSEIFDDQFSVERPDGSNFTLKIRSTKLEDSAMYFCASGTTETQYFGPGTRLLVL.

V and J are TRBV19 and TRBJ1-1, with unresolved D. Trimming cost V 1 base and J 6 bases, with 9 bases left between them. Germline CDR1 and CDR2: LNHDA and SQIVND (reference sequence). The CDR3 runs 13 residues. As DNA, the CDR3 is TGTGCCAGTAGTATAGTCAGGTCCGCTGAAGCTTTCTTT. Its translation is CASSIVRSAEAFF. Using reference TRBV19 and TRBJ1-1 for the parts outside the CDR3, the full variable domain is DGGITQSPKYLFRKEGQNVTLSCEQNLNHDAMYWYRQDPGQGLRLIYYSQIVNDFQKGDIAEGYSVSREKKESFPLTVTSAQKNPTAFYLCASSIVRSAEAFFGQGTRLTVV.